Shown below are 17 T cell receptor beta chains from a single sample sequenced in a study of T-cell memory formation after mild COVID-19. TCRdb fed the 5' RACE reads into MiXCR, producing one record per CDR3 protein. The sample consists of some 120,000 distinct CDR3 sequences, approximately 15% of them appearing once. The sequenced sample was PBMCs or a T cell subset sorted from them (not recorded which). Every receptor here comes from an adult woman who had mild COVID-19 (a few samples of this study predate the infection). Cell type and time point are not known.

This CDR3 reads CASQGTSLNYGYTF. In DNA form, the CDR3 reads TGTGCCAGCCAAGGAACATCCCTAAACTATGGCTACACCTTC. The gene calls are TRBV19 and TRBJ1-2; no clear D. The CDR3 consists of 14 residues. Germline CDR1 is LNHDA and CDR2 is SQIVND (reference sequence). V was clipped by 9 bases and J by 2 bases, with 16 bases between them.

This chain joins TRBV7-9 and TRBJ2-7, with D possibly called TRBD1 or TRBD2 (5 bases each). CDR1 SEHNR and CDR2 FQNEAQ come from the germline V gene (reference sequence). The CDR3 loop spans 14 amino acids. Trimming shortened V by 5 bases and J by 3 bases, and 14 bases separated the two germline ends. The DNA of the CDR3 is TGTGCCAGCAGCCCCACCGGGACGAACTACGAGCAGTACTTC. Its translation: CASSPTGTNYEQYF. The variable domain in full, with the rest retrieved from reference TRBV7-9 and TRBJ2-7, is DTGVSQNPRHKITKRGQNVTFRCDPISEHNRLYWYRQTLGQGPEFLTYFQNEAQLEKSRLLSDRFSAERPKGSFSTLEIQRTEQGDSAMYLCASSPTGTNYEQYFGPGTRLTVT.

V and J are TRBV24-1 and TRBJ2-1, with D uncertain. V lost 7 bases and J lost 10, with 10 bases in between. Germline values: CDR1 KGHDR, CDR2 SFDVKD. This CDR3 region has 11 residues. The DNA for the CDR3 is TGTGCCACCAGCAGCCCGAGGGAGCAGTTCTTC. It translates to CATSSPREQFF.

This clonotype was observed at least ten times. V usage is TRBV24-1 and J usage is TRBJ1-2, with D uncertain. V dropped 2 bases and J dropped 3 bases, with 15 bases sitting between them. This CDR3 contains 16 residues. Germline loops: CDR1 KGHDR, CDR2 SFDVKD. Here the CDR3 reads CATSDSKGLRHYGYTF. CDR3 coding DNA: TGTGCCACCAGTGATTCAAAGGGTCTCCGCCACTATGGCTACACCTTC.

The chain has TRBV7-9 and TRBJ2-5; D is possibly TRBD1 (5 bases). Germline CDR1 SEHNR, CDR2 FQNEAQ (reference sequence). Trimming cost V 1 base and J 5 bases, with 11 bases left between them. The CDR3 is 14 amino acids. CDR3 region: CASSLEHPGETQYF. The CDR3 DNA follows: TGTGCCAGCAGCTTAGAACACCCAGGGGAGACCCAGTACTTC.

Here the CDR3 DNA reads TGCAGTGGCTTAGCGGGGGGGCGCACAGATACGCAGTATTTT. Amino acids: CSGLAGGRTDTQYF. The rearrangement joins TRBV20-1 to TRBJ2-3; 11 bases align to TRBD2. This CDR3 has 14 residues. Germline-derived CDR1 and CDR2 are DFQATT and SNEGSKA (reference sequence). Trimming at V came to 7 bases and at J to 1 base, leaving 4 bases not matched to a gene.

The chain joins TRBV24-1 to TRBJ2-2; 8 nucleotides line up with TRBD1. CDR1 and CDR2 (germline): KGHDR, SFDVKD. V lost 8 bases and J lost 5; bases outside the gene matches: 6. The CDR3 has 14 residues. The CDR3 coding sequence is TGTGCCACCACAGGGGGCGGCCCTACCGGGGAGCTGTTTTTT. The encoded protein is CATTGGGPTGELFF.

This sequence joins TRBV5-6 and TRBJ1-5; 7 bases agree with TRBD1. In germline, CDR1 is SGHDT, CDR2 YYEEEE. The CDR3 runs to 16 residues. V lost 0 bases to trimming and J lost 3 bases; unmatched junction nucleotides: 6. The DNA of the CDR3 is TGTGCCAGCAGCTTGGAAGGGGGCAGGATCAATCAGCCCCAGCATTTT. Its translation is CASSLEGGRINQPQHF.

This clonotype was seen a few times. The genes are TRBV7-8 and TRBJ1-2, with 9 bases matching TRBD1. Germline lookup yields CDR1 SGHVS and CDR2 FQNEAQ. The CDR3 contains 16 residues. The V and J ends lost 5 bases and 8 bases, in that order; junction bases with no gene match: 15. The CDR3 spells CASSHATGGSPEGYTF. The CDR3 coding sequence is TGTGCCAGCAGCCATGCGACAGGGGGGTCCCCGGAAGGCTACACCTTC.

The V call is TRBV5-1, the J call TRBJ2-2; 10 bases are shared with TRBD1. With V trimmed by 3 bases and J by 4 bases, 3 bases remained unmatched. Germline loops: CDR1 SGHRS, CDR2 YFSETQ. The CDR3 is 15 amino acids. CDR3 bases: TGCGCCAGCAGCTGGGGACAGGGGATCACCGGGGAGCTGTTTTTT. Residues: CASSWGQGITGELFF.

The CDR3, as DNA: TGTGCCAGCAGCTACCCGCAACAGGGGGCCTACGAGCAGTACTTC. Protein: CASSYPQQGAYEQYF. The genes are TRBV7-9 and TRBJ2-7, with 8 bases matching TRBD1. This CDR3 spans 15 amino acids. Germline V gene sequence: CDR1 SEHNR, CDR2 FQNEAQ (reference sequence). Trimming took 4 bases from V and 2 from J; bases not matched to a gene: 7.

This clonotype occurred a few times. The chain is built from TRBV7-8 and TRBJ2-1; tentatively, D is TRBD1 (6 bases). Per germline, CDR1 SGHVS and CDR2 FQNEAQ. The CDR3 spans 16 residues. With 5 bases removed from V and 4 bases from J, the gap between germline ends came to 18 bases. The CDR3 spells CASSPHRVLDYNEQFF. The CDR3 DNA reads as TGTGCCAGCAGCCCCCACAGGGTCCTGGATTACAATGAGCAGTTCTTC.

This clonotype showed up just a few times. The V call is TRBV5-1, the J call TRBJ2-5; maybe TRBD2 (6 bases). Germline CDR1 is SGHRS and CDR2 is YFSETQ. The CDR3 covers 13 residues. The ends were cut back, 6 bases at V and 4 bases at J, with 13 bases in the middle. CDR3 nucleotide sequence: TGCGCCAGCACCCCGATGGGGGGAGAGACCCAGTACTTC. Protein sequence: CASTPMGGETQYF.

The chain recombines TRBV6-1 with TRBJ2-7, with TRBD2 matching over 10 bases. CDR3 size: 16 residues. V gave up 6 bases and J gave up 2 bases; unmatched junction bases: 10. Germline V lookup: CDR1 MNHNS, CDR2 SASEGT. The CDR3 DNA is TGTGCCAGCAGAAAAACTAGCGGGGTAATCCCCTACGAGCAGTACTTC. Translated, it gives CASRKTSGVIPYEQYF.

CDR3: CASSWGTSGGRETQYF. In DNA form, the CDR3 reads TGTGCCAGCAGTTGGGGGACTAGCGGGGGGCGGGAGACCCAGTACTTC. The chain is built from TRBV12-3 or TRBV12-4 and TRBJ2-5, with TRBD2 matching 15 bases. CDR3 length: 16 amino acids. The V and J ends lost 4 bases and 5 bases, in that order; junction bases with no gene match: 5.

J is TRBJ1-5 and V is TRBV20-1; the D gene is possibly TRBD1 (5 bases). The CDR3 is 20 amino acids. With 0 bases removed from V and 0 bases from J, the gap between germline ends came to 24 bases. Germline V CDR1 and CDR2: DFQATT, SNEGSKA (reference sequence). The CDR3 spells CSARELGGPDRYDSNQPQHF. As DNA, the CDR3 is TGCAGTGCTAGAGAACTAGGTGGGCCCGACAGATATGATAGCAATCAGCCCCAGCATTTT.

The sample holds a few counts of this clonotype. This chain joins TRBV7-9 and TRBJ2-1; D gene uncertain. Trimming took off 7 bases at V and 7 bases at J, with 11 bases between the two ends. The CDR3 runs 12 residues. Germline assignment: CDR1 SEHNR and CDR2 FQNEAQ (reference sequence). CDR3 in DNA: TGTGCCAGCAACCGAAAGAAAAATGAGCAGTTCTTC. Its protein product is CASNRKKNEQFF.